The clone carrying this TCR beta chain was counted between two and nine times. Its antigen is unknown. This sample was taken from a study of CD8 T cells in ankylosing spondylitis. Whole-study findings and limits: Apparently characteristic of ankylosing spondylitis blood was a TCR beta motif (about 8 highly homologous variants). The authors reported significant enrichment of disease-linked clones in matched ankylosing spondylitis synovial fluid.

This CDR3 region has 13 residues. Trimming removed 8 bases from V and 5 bases from J, with 13 bases in between. The V gene's germline CDR1 is GTSNPN and CDR2 SVGIG (reference sequence). Quantitative 5'-RACE with molecular barcodes produced the TCR beta libraries. TCRdb re-called the 5' RACE reads with MiXCR, one entry per CDR3 protein. The data hold fewer than 500,000 distinct CDR3 sequences, with roughly 27% observed a single time. Sequencing used blood, either unsorted or a sorted T cell fraction (not recorded which). The receptor's source is a male donor with ankylosing spondylitis. This sequence joins TRBV30 and TRBJ1-6, with a weak D call TRBD1 (5 bases). CDR3 amino acids: CAGSGTDNSPLHF. The DNA for the CDR3 is TGTGCCGGTTCCGGGACCGATAATTCACCCCTCCACTTT.